Listed below are T cell receptor beta chains from one sample, sequenced in a study of T cells in Graves' hyperthyroidism and ophthalmopathy. Via MiXCR, TCRdb re-called the multiplex PCR reads, giving one row per CDR3 protein. The sample records about 480,000 distinct CDR3 sequences, about 15% being singletons. Material: blood. Receptor source: a woman under 30 with Graves' hyperthyroidism. Each CDR3 is given with its conserved first and last residue. Fields, in order: D gene, clone size, J gene, V gene, CDR3 protein, CDR3 DNA. D genes are given only for firm matches. Expanded clones are given a class, and other clones once, few, many or no size at all.

>.|many|TRBJ2-5|TRBV3-1
CASSQGFQETQYF
TGTGCCAGCAGCCAGGGGTTCCAAGAGACCCAGTACTTC
>.|.|TRBJ2-1|TRBV27
CATQINSRNLYNEQFF
TGTGCCACCCAAATAAATTCTAGAAATCTCTACAATGAGCAGTTCTTC
>.|many|TRBJ2-1|TRBV27
CASSPIARGYNEQFF
TGTGCCAGCAGTCCAATAGCGAGAGGGTACAATGAGCAGTTCTTC
>TRBD2|few|TRBJ2-1|TRBV7-3
CASSFTGLAVSYNEQFF
TGTGCCAGCAGCTTCACGGGACTAGCGGTATCCTACAATGAGCAGTTCTTC
>.|.|TRBJ2-2|TRBV9
CASNDPGELFF
TGTGCCAGCAATGATCCCGGGGAGCTGTTTTTT
>TRBD2|many|TRBJ2-1|TRBV9
CASSVGAGDPYNEQFF
TGTGCCAGCAGCGTAGGGGCGGGAGATCCTTACAATGAGCAGTTCTTC
>.|many|TRBJ1-2|TRBV11-2
CASSFRSNYGYTF
TGTGCCAGCAGCTTTAGGTCGAACTATGGCTACACCTTC
>.|many|TRBJ1-5|TRBV4-1
CASSHSDRLNQPQHF
TGCGCCAGCAGCCACAGTGACAGGCTCAATCAGCCCCAGCATTTT
>TRBD2|many|TRBJ2-1|TRBV10-2
CASSVGTSGKREQFF
TGCGCCAGCAGTGTCGGGACTAGCGGGAAACGGGAGCAGTTCTTC
>.|few|TRBJ2-1|TRBV19
CASSISLAYDVEQFF
TGTGCCAGTAGTATCTCCCTGGCCTACGATGTGGAGCAGTTCTTC
>.|.|TRBJ1-2|TRBV6-1
CASTGRQYGYTF
TGTGCCAGCACCGGTCGACAATATGGCTACACCTTC
>TRBD2|many|TRBJ2-1|TRBV5-1
CASSSLAGGPSYNEQFF
TGCGCCAGCAGCTCATTAGCGGGAGGGCCGTCCTACAATGAGCAGTTCTTC
>.|few|TRBJ1-1|TRBV16
CASSPRRDSNTEAFF
TGTGCCAGCAGCCCCCGACGGGACTCTAACACTGAAGCTTTCTTT
>.|few|TRBJ2-1|TRBV7-3
CASSLMGDSYNEQFF
TGTGCCAGCAGCTTAATGGGGGACTCCTACAATGAGCAGTTCTTC
>.|.|TRBJ2-3|TRBV5-1
CASSLAGSSSTDTQYF
TGCGCCAGCAGCTTGGCCGGGAGTTCTAGCACAGATACGCAGTATTTT
>TRBD1|.|TRBJ2-5|TRBV5-1
CASSYRDRSQETQYF
TGCGCCAGCAGTTACCGGGACAGATCCCAAGAGACCCAGTACTTC
>TRBD1|many|TRBJ2-7|TRBV10-3
CAISLGQASGEQYF
TGTGCCATCAGTCTGGGACAGGCATCCGGCGAGCAGTACTTC
>.|few|TRBJ2-3|TRBV5-6
CASTPNGASSTDTQYF
TGTGCCAGCACTCCAAATGGGGCCTCTAGCACAGATACGCAGTATTTT
>.|many|TRBJ2-5|TRBV19
CASSALVGTLEETQYF
TGTGCCAGTAGTGCTCTCGTCGGGACCCTTGAAGAGACCCAGTACTTC
>.|few|TRBJ2-1|TRBV29-1
CSGVHREFYNEQFF
TGCAGCGGAGTTCACAGGGAGTTTTACAATGAGCAGTTCTTC
>.|.|TRBJ1-5|TRBV19
CASSIDRSGGQPQQF
TGTGCCAGTAGTATCGACCGGAGCGGAGGTCAGCCCCAGCAATTT
>TRBD1|many|TRBJ1-2|TRBV2
CASSPSGQNDGYTF
TGTGCCAGCAGTCCGTCGGGACAGAACGATGGCTACACCTTC
>.|many|TRBJ1-4|TRBV12-3/TRBV12-4
CASTLGKEKLFF
TGTGCCAGCACCCTAGGGAAGGAAAAACTGTTTTTT
>TRBD1|many|TRBJ2-7|TRBV20-1
CSAQTGDKSYEQYF
TGCAGTGCCCAGACAGGGGATAAATCCTACGAGCAGTACTTC
>TRBD2|many|TRBJ2-4|TRBV30
CAYKGQPGLAGGLAKNIQYF
TGTGCCTACAAGGGACAGCCGGGACTAGCGGGAGGGCTAGCCAAAAACATTCAGTACTTC
>.|.|TRBJ2-1|TRBV5-4
CASRPGAVNEQFF
TGTGCCAGCAGACCCGGGGCGGTCAATGAGCAGTTCTTC
>TRBD2|many|TRBJ2-7|TRBV19
CASSIQGLAGAYEQYF
TGTGCCAGTAGTATCCAGGGACTAGCGGGAGCCTACGAGCAGTACTTC
>TRBD2|many|TRBJ2-1|TRBV5-1
CASSFITSGRPLGYNEQFF
TGCGCCAGCAGCTTTATTACTAGCGGGAGGCCCTTGGGCTACAATGAGCAGTTCTTC
>.|many|TRBJ1-1|TRBV3-1
CASSHERRTSDTEAFF
TGTGCCAGCAGCCATGAACGGCGGACGTCGGACACTGAAGCTTTCTTT
>TRBD2|many|TRBJ2-6|TRBV5-1
CASSLRTSGDLIAGANVLTF
TGCGCCAGCAGCTTAAGGACTAGCGGGGATCTTATAGCAGGGGCCAACGTCCTGACTTTC
>TRBD1|.|TRBJ1-5|TRBV5-1
CASSLGDRVSGNQPQHF
TGCGCCAGCAGCTTGGGTGACAGGGTTTCGGGCAATCAGCCCCAGCATTTT
>.|many|TRBJ2-3|TRBV27
CASSLSAGLADTQYF
TGTGCCAGCAGTTTATCGGCAGGGTTGGCAGATACGCAGTATTTT
>.|many|TRBJ2-5|TRBV30
CAWRWGETQYF
TGTGCCTGGAGGTGGGGAGAGACCCAGTACTTC
>.|many|TRBJ1-1|TRBV3-1
CASSQGSGLNTEAFF
TGTGCCAGCAGCCAAGGGTCAGGGTTGAACACTGAAGCTTTCTTT
>.|many|TRBJ2-4|TRBV30
CAWSGGGWGAKNIQYF
TGTGCCTGGAGTGGCGGGGGCTGGGGAGCCAAAAACATTCAGTACTTC
>TRBD2|.|TRBJ2-2|TRBV5-1
CASSFSGSTGELFF
TGCGCCAGCAGCTTTAGCGGGAGCACCGGGGAGCTGTTTTTT
>.|.|TRBJ1-1|TRBV20-1
CSAGIAGENTEAFF
TGCAGTGCTGGCATTGCGGGGGAGAACACTGAAGCTTTCTTT
>.|.|TRBJ2-5|TRBV28
CASTTPTGLQETQYF
TGTGCCAGCACTACACCGACGGGACTCCAAGAGACCCAGTACTTC
>.|.|TRBJ1-5|TRBV10-3
CAIRSQSNQPQHF
TGTGCCATCAGATCGCAGAGCAATCAGCCCCAGCATTTT
>TRBD1|.|TRBJ1-5|TRBV24-1
CATSDPTTGISNQPQHF
TGTGCCACCAGTGATCCTACGACAGGGATTAGCAATCAGCCCCAGCATTTT
>TRBD1|many|TRBJ2-7|TRBV27
CASSSLPHRGLREQYF
TGTGCCAGCAGTTCCCTCCCGCACAGGGGGCTAAGAGAGCAGTACTTC
>.|many|TRBJ2-1|TRBV9
CASSVAHDYNEQFF
TGTGCCAGCAGCGTAGCGCACGATTACAATGAGCAGTTCTTC